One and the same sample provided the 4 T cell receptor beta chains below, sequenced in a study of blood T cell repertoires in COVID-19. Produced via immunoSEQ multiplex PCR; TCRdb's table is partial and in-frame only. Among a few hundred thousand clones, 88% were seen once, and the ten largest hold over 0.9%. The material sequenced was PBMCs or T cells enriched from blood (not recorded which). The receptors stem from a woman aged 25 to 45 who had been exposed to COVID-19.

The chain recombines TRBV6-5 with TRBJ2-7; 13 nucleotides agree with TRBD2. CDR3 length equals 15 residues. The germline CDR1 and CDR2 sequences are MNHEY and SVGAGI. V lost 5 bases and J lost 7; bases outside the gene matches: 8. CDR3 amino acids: CASSPTGLAGVEQYF. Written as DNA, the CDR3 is TGTGCCAGCAGTCCTACTGGACTAGCGGGAGTTGAGCAGTACTTC.

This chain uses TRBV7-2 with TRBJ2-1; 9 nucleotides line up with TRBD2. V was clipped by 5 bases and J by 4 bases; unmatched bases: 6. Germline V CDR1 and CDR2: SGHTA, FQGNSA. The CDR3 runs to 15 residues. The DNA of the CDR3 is TGTGCCAGCAGCCTAGTAGCGGGAGCTTACAATGAGCAGTTCTTC. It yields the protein CASSLVAGAYNEQFF.

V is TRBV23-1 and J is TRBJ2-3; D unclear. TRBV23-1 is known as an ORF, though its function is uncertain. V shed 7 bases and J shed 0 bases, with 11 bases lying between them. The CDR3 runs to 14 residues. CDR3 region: CASTIAGSTDTQYF. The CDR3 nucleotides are TGCGCCAGCACAATCGCAGGCAGCACAGATACGCAGTATTTT.

The CDR3 spells CASSRTTGYQETQYF. The CDR3 region has the DNA TGTGCCAGTAGTAGAACGACAGGGTACCAAGAGACCCAGTACTTC. The chain carries TRBV19 and TRBJ2-5; 7 nucleotides line up with TRBD1. With 4 bases clipped from V and 0 bases from J, the junction kept 5 bases outside the gene matches. The CDR3 is 15 amino acids. The germline V gene encodes CDR1 LNHDA and CDR2 SQIVND (reference sequence).